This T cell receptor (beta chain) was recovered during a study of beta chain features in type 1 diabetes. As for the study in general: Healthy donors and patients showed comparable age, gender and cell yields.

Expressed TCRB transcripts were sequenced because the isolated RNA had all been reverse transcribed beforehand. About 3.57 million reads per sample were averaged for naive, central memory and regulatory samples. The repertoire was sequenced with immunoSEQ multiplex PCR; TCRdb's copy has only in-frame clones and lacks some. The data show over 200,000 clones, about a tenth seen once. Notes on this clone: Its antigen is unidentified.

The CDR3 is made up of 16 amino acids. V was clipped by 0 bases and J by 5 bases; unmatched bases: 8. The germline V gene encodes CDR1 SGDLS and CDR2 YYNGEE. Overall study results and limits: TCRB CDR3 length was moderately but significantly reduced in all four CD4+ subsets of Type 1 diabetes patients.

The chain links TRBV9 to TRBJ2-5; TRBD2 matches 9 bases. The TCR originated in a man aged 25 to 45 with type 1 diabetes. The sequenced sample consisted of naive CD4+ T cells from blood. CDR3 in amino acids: CASSVESGGFPETQYF. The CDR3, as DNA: TGTGCCAGCAGCGTAGAAAGCGGGGGGTTCCCGGAGACCCAGTACTTC.